Listed below are T cell receptor beta chains from one sample, sequenced in a study of shared clonotypes between healthy human individuals. TCRdb's copy holds only in-frame clones and misses some; the assay was immunoSEQ multiplex PCR. The sample carries some 500,000 clones, 60% to 80% recorded once. Sequencing was done on a sample of PBMCs. These receptors were taken from a woman aged 40 to 50 in good health. Some clones in this sample may be carry-over from other donors' samples. Each CDR3 is given with its conserved first and last residue. The D gene is left open where the match is weak. Expanded clones get a size class; other rows say once, few or many, or leave the size out.

len | j_gene | abundance | v_gene | d_gene | CDR3nt | CDR3aa
16 | TRBJ2-2 | NA | TRBV27 | TRBD2 | TGTGCCAGCACCCAAGGCGGGAGGGCCAACACCGGGGAGCTGTTTTTT | CASTQGGRANTGELFF
14 | TRBJ1-1 | many | TRBV5-4 | NA | TGTGCCAGCAGCGACCAGGGTAACCTGGCTGAAGCTTTCTTT | CASSDQGNLAEAFF
13 | TRBJ2-4 | NA | TRBV28 | TRBD1 | TGTGCCAGCAGTTGGGGACAGAAAAACATTCAGTACTTC | CASSWGQKNIQYF
14 | TRBJ1-2 | NA | TRBV5-4 | NA | TGTGCCAGCATCAAGTGGGGCGCTTCTGGTGGCTACACCTTC | CASIKWGASGGYTF
15 | TRBJ1-2 | NA | TRBV7-9 | NA | TGTGCCAGCAGCCCACACAGGGCCCGGAGCTATGGCTACACCTTC | CASSPHRARSYGYTF
12 | TRBJ1-2 | NA | TRBV5-6 | NA | TGTGCCAGCAGCGCTGATAACTATGGCTACACCTTC | CASSADNYGYTF
15 | TRBJ2-5 | NA | TRBV14 | TRBD1 | TGTGCCAGCAGCCCCTCCCGACAGGGACAAGAGACCCAGTACTTC | CASSPSRQGQETQYF
12 | TRBJ1-2 | NA | TRBV5-1 | NA | TGCGCCAGCAGCTTGGGGCCGGGTGGCTACACCTTC | CASSLGPGGYTF
16 | TRBJ1-2 | NA | TRBV28 | TRBD1 | TGTGCCACCCAATCATCACCGGGACAGACTAACTATGGCTACACCTTC | CATQSSPGQTNYGYTF
15 | TRBJ2-2 | NA | TRBV11-2 | TRBD2 | TGTGCCAGCAGCTGGGGACTAGACGGCACCGGGGAGCTGTTTTTT | CASSWGLDGTGELFF
15 | TRBJ2-7 | NA | TRBV5-1 | TRBD1 | TGCGCCAGCAGCTTCGGGACAGCCAGAGGGGACGAGCAGTACTTC | CASSFGTARGDEQYF
13 | TRBJ1-4 | NA | TRBV5-1 | NA | TGCGCCAGCAGCGTCAAGACTAATGAAAAACTGTTTTTT | CASSVKTNEKLFF
13 | TRBJ2-3 | NA | TRBV10-3 | NA | TGTGCCATCACCGGGAGTGGGACAGATACGCAGTATTTT | CAITGSGTDTQYF
13 | TRBJ2-1 | NA | TRBV7-2 | NA | TGTGCCAGCAGCCGGGACAACTACAATGAGCAGTTCTTC | CASSRDNYNEQFF
17 | TRBJ1-4 | NA | TRBV5-4 | NA | TGTGCCAGCAGCTTGAAGCCGATAGGTCCAACTAATGAAAAACTGTTTTTT | CASSLKPIGPTNEKLFF
12 | TRBJ2-1 | NA | TRBV7-9 | NA | TGTGCCAGCAGCTTAGGTTGGGATGAGCAGTTCTTC | CASSLGWDEQFF
15 | TRBJ2-2 | NA | TRBV28 | TRBD2 | TGTGCCAGCAGATCCCTTAGCGGGAACACCGGGGAACTGTCTTTT | CASRSLSGNTGELSF
14 | TRBJ1-1 | NA | TRBV28 | NA | TGTGCCAGCAGTTTCACGCCGGGGGAAGCTGAAGCTTTCTTT | CASSFTPGEAEAFF
14 | TRBJ2-5 | NA | TRBV5-1 | NA | TGCGCCAGCAGCTTGGCCTTACAGAAAGAGACCCAGTACTTC | CASSLALQKETQYF
15 | TRBJ1-4 | NA | TRBV30 | NA | TGTGCCTGGAGGAGGGAATCCTTCCTAGGCGGAAAACTGTTTTTT | CAWRRESFLGGKLFF
13 | TRBJ1-5 | NA | TRBV7-9 | NA | TGTGCCAGCAGCGTCCATAACAATCAGCCCCAGCATTTT | CASSVHNNQPQHF
13 | TRBJ2-5 | NA | TRBV9 | TRBD1 | TGTGCCAGCGGGACAGGGGTGGATGAGACCCAGTACTTC | CASGTGVDETQYF
14 | TRBJ2-1 | few | TRBV2 | TRBD2 | TGTGCCCTTTATACGGGAGGGCCGTCCAATGAGCAGTTCTTC | CALYTGGPSNEQFF
14 | TRBJ2-1 | NA | TRBV9 | TRBD2 | TGTGCCAGCAGCGAGACTAGCGGTGGTAATGAGCAGTTCTTC | CASSETSGGNEQFF
15 | TRBJ2-1 | few | TRBV6-1 | TRBD1 | TGTGCCAGCACGATGGACAGGGCCTTATACAATGAGCAGTTCTTC | CASTMDRALYNEQFF
17 | TRBJ2-3 | NA | TRBV9 | TRBD1 | TGTGCCAGCAGCGTACGGGAAACAGGGGCTAACACAGATACGCAGTATTTT | CASSVRETGANTDTQYF
13 | TRBJ2-6 | NA | TRBV27 | NA | TGTGCCAGCGGTTCCTCTGGGGCCAACGTCCTGACTTTC | CASGSSGANVLTF